This is a list of T cell receptor beta chains from one sample in a study of blood T cell repertoires in COVID-19. Measured with immunoSEQ multiplex PCR; TCRdb has only the in-frame clones, and not every one. The sample holds a few hundred thousand clones, around 82% seen once. Material: peripheral blood. These receptors all come from a woman between 45 and 60 years old with acute or convalescent COVID-19. Each CDR3 is given with its conserved first and last residue. Fields, in order: clone size, D gene, J gene, V gene, CDR3 protein, CDR3 DNA. The D gene is left open where the match is weak. Expanded clones are given a class, and other clones once, few, many or no size at all.

few,.,TRBJ2-1,TRBV18,CASSPVPLDWSYNEQFF,TGTGCCAGCTCACCAGTACCCCTCGACTGGTCCTACAATGAGCAGTTCTTC
.,.,TRBJ2-7,TRBV5-4,CASSAAREPYEQYF,TGTGCCAGCAGCGCCGCCCGGGAACCTTACGAGCAGTACTTC
.,TRBD2,TRBJ2-1,TRBV25-1,CASSALGSGRAVEQFF,TGTGCCAGCAGTGCCCTAGGTAGCGGGAGGGCCGTTGAGCAGTTCTTC
.,TRBD2,TRBJ2-7,TRBV6-5,CASHQRDSYEQYF,TGTGCCAGCCACCAGCGGGACTCCTACGAGCAGTACTTC
.,.,TRBJ1-1,TRBV5-1,CASRQDINTEAFF,TGCGCCAGCAGACAGGACATTAACACTGAAGCTTTCTTT
.,TRBD1,TRBJ1-6,TRBV5-1,CASSLSTVGQGSPLHF,TGCGCCAGCAGCTTATCCACGGTGGGACAGGGAAGCCCCCTCCACTTT
.,.,TRBJ1-1,TRBV27,CASRGSGENTEAFF,TGTGCCAGCAGGGGGAGTGGGGAGAACACTGAAGCTTTCTTT
.,.,TRBJ1-4,TRBV19,CASSIRGTNEKLFF,TGTGCCAGTAGTATAAGAGGGACTAATGAAAAACTGTTTTTT
.,.,TRBJ1-2,TRBV29-1,CSVGETTPGHYYGYTF,TGCAGCGTTGGGGAAACAACACCAGGACACTACTATGGCTACACCTTC
.,.,TRBJ2-1,TRBV18,CASSDGGRPYNEQFF,TGTGCCAGCTCCGACGGGGGAAGGCCCTACAATGAGCAGTTCTTC
.,TRBD1,TRBJ1-1,TRBV29-1,CSVEKGATEAFF,TGCAGCGTTGAAAAGGGGGCGACTGAAGCTTTCTTT
.,TRBD1,TRBJ2-2,TRBV5-4,CASSGDRQGTGELFF,TGTGCCAGCAGCGGGGACAGACAGGGGACCGGGGAGCTGTTTTTT
.,.,TRBJ1-1,TRBV7-9,CASSKDNKAFF,TGTGCCAGCAGCAAAGACAATAAAGCTTTCTTT
.,.,TRBJ2-3,TRBV6-5,CASSYSVHSGTQYF,TGTGCCAGCAGTTACAGTGTCCACTCGGGTACGCAGTATTTT
once,.,TRBJ1-3,TRBV10-3,CAIRLTVPSGNTIYF,TGTGCCATCAGGCTGACAGTCCCCTCTGGAAACACCATATATTTT
.,.,TRBJ2-5,TRBV30,CAWSVRAQETQYF,TGTGCCTGGAGTGTAAGAGCCCAAGAGACCCAGTACTTC